These 18 T cell receptor beta chains came from one sample sequenced in a study of CD4+ T cells in melanoma. Only in-frame clones appear in the TCRdb table, and some are missing; sequencing was by immunoSEQ multiplex PCR. Among 6,000 to 8,500 clones, roughly 66% were seen once, and the ten largest hold 22%. Sequencing was performed on cells from a culture (not recorded whether cultured in vitro). The receptors were gathered from a human donor with melanoma.

This clone was observed a single time. V is TRBV12-3 or TRBV12-4 and J is TRBJ1-2; no firm D call. V lost 8 bases, J lost 8 bases, and 18 bases lay in between. This CDR3 is 13 amino acids long. The CDR3 DNA sequence: TGTGCCAGCGCCCCGAGCTCCCGGGTGGGCTACACCTTC. It encodes CASAPSSRVGYTF.

The gene calls are TRBV28 and TRBJ2-7; TRBD1 is a possible D gene (6 bases). With 4 bases removed from V and 3 bases from J, the gap between germline ends came to 13 bases. The CDR3 is 14 amino acids. Germline V gene data show CDR1 as MDHEN and CDR2 as SYDVKM. CDR3 sequence (DNA): TGTGCCAGCAGTTCCTCCCAGGGGTTCTACGAGCAGTACTTC. This encodes CASSSSQGFYEQYF.

There are a few counts of this clone. J is TRBJ1-1 and V is TRBV19; 9 bases match TRBD1. The CDR3 spans 15 residues. Germline CDR1 is LNHDA and CDR2 is SQIVND (reference sequence). Unmatched junction bases numbered 11, after V lost 4 bases and J lost 8 bases. The CDR3 spells CASSNTQGARSEAFF. CDR3 nucleotides: TGTGCCAGTAGTAACACACAGGGGGCAAGATCCGAAGCTTTCTTT. The complete variable domain, with remaining parts taken from reference TRBV19 and TRBJ1-1, reads DGGITQSPKYLFRKEGQNVTLSCEQNLNHDAMYWYRQDPGQGLRLIYYSQIVNDFQKGDIAEGYSVSREKKESFPLTVTSAQKNPTAFYLCASSNTQGARSEAFFGQGTRLTVV.

The J gene is TRBJ2-7, the V gene TRBV7-6; TRBD1 matches at 11 bases. Germline V CDR1 and CDR2: SGHVS, FNYEAQ. Losses at the gene ends were 4 bases for V and 3 bases for J; bases not matched to a gene: 17. CDR3 size: 19 residues. The CDR3 nucleotides are TGTGCCAGCAGCTCCTCCACCACCAGACCCGGGACAGGGGGCTACGAGCAGTACTTC. This sequence encodes CASSSSTTRPGTGGYEQYF.

The rearrangement links TRBV7-2 to TRBJ2-5; 10 nucleotides line up with TRBD2. V lost 0 bases to trimming and J lost 2 bases; unmatched junction nucleotides: 6. Germline loops: CDR1 SGHTA, CDR2 FQGNSA. CDR3 length: 17 amino acids. The DNA for the CDR3 is TGTGCCAGCAGCTTAGCGGGGCCTAGCGGGGGACAAGAGACCCAGTACTTC. Protein product: CASSLAGPSGGQETQYF.

The chain carries TRBV5-1 and TRBJ1-2; TRBD1 matches at 12 bases. CDR1 and CDR2 from the germline V gene are SGHRS and YFSETQ. CDR3 length equals 17 residues. J gave up 3 bases and V 6 bases, and 12 bases lay outside the gene matches. CDR3 sequence reads: CASTDRDRGRGDYGYTF. In DNA, the CDR3 is TGCGCCAGCACCGACCGGGACAGGGGGCGAGGTGACTATGGCTACACCTTC.

V and J are TRBV7-8 and TRBJ2-2, with D uncertain. In germline, CDR1 is SGHVS, CDR2 FQNEAQ. V was cut by 1 base and J by 6 bases, with 9 bases left in between. The CDR3 consists of 14 residues. In DNA form, the CDR3 reads TGTGCCAGCAGCTTAGGTGACTTGCCCGGGGAGCTGTTTTTT. Residues: CASSLGDLPGELFF. Full variable domain (outside the CDR3, taken from reference TRBV7-8 and TRBJ2-2): GAGVSQSPRYKVAKRGQDVALRCDPISGHVSLFWYQQALGQGPEFLTYFQNEAQLDKSGLPSDRFFAERPEGSVSTLKIQRTQQEDSAVYLCASSLGDLPGELFFGEGSRLTVL.

In its sample, this clone ranks as medium-sized (0.01 to 0.1%). The chain joins TRBV5-4 to TRBJ1-4; 9 bases fit TRBD1. V shed 3 bases and J 8 bases; nucleotides not matched to a gene: 8. The germline CDR1 and CDR2 sequences are SGHNT and YYREEE (reference sequence). The CDR3 is 15 residues long. The CDR3 region is CASSSNRGLNEKLFF. The CDR3 coding sequence is TGTGCCAGCAGCTCCAACAGGGGGCTCAACGAAAAACTGTTTTTT.

This chain joins TRBV5-4 and TRBJ2-1, with TRBD1 matching over 7 bases. V gave up 4 bases and J gave up 0 bases; unmatched junction bases: 7. Germline CDR1 SGHNT, CDR2 YYREEE (reference sequence). The CDR3 is 16 amino acids. The CDR3 is CASSLRTGASYNEQFF. CDR3 DNA sequence: TGTGCCAGCAGCCTGAGAACAGGGGCCTCCTACAATGAGCAGTTCTTC.

In its sample, this clone was seen once. This chain links TRBV24-1 with TRBJ2-5; TRBD1 matches 8 bases. The V gene end was trimmed by 3 bases and the J gene end by 2 bases; junction bases not matched to a gene: 1. CDR3 length: 14 amino acids. Looked up from germline, CDR1 is KGHDR and CDR2 is SFDVKD. The CDR3 reads CATSDGTGQETQYF. CDR3 DNA: TGTGCCACCAGTGATGGGACAGGACAAGAGACCCAGTACTTC.

CDR3 amino acids: CASTLDRAGNQPQHF. The CDR3 bases are TGTGCCAGTACCCTAGACAGGGCGGGCAATCAGCCCCAGCATTTT. V is TRBV19 and J is TRBJ1-5; 7 bases are shared with TRBD1. CDR3 length: 15 residues. In germline, CDR1 is LNHDA, CDR2 SQIVND (reference sequence). The V and J ends lost 7 bases and 2 bases, in that order; junction bases with no gene match: 8. The full variable domain, its missing parts supplied by reference TRBV19 and TRBJ1-5, is DGGITQSPKYLFRKEGQNVTLSCEQNLNHDAMYWYRQDPGQGLRLIYYSQIVNDFQKGDIAEGYSVSREKKESFPLTVTSAQKNPTAFYLCASTLDRAGNQPQHFGDGTRLSIL.

The rearrangement uses TRBV2 and TRBJ2-7; tentative D call: TRBD1 (5 bases). CDR1 SNHLY and CDR2 FYNNEI come from the germline V gene. The CDR3 contains 12 residues. Deletions cut 7 bases from V and 3 bases from J, with 10 bases between. CDR3 nucleotides: TGTGCCAGCACTGACAGCTACTACGAGCAGTACTTC. It specifies CASTDSYYEQYF.

The chain links TRBV6-2 or TRBV6-3 to TRBJ2-7, with D tentatively TRBD2 (5 bases). Looked up from germline, CDR1 is MNHEY and CDR2 is SVGEGT. CDR3 length: 14 amino acids. Trimming removed 3 bases at V and 2 bases at J, with 11 bases between. CDR3 DNA: TGTGCCAGCAGTTATCAACTAGGAGCCTACGAGCAGTACTTC. Its protein product is CASSYQLGAYEQYF.

The chain uses TRBV6-5 and TRBJ1-1; D is possibly TRBD1 (6 bases). Germline V CDR1 and CDR2: MNHEY, SVGAGI. Trimming left V 0 bases short and J 9 bases short, with 14 bases between. The CDR3 loop spans 14 amino acids. The CDR3 DNA sequence: TGTGCCAGCAGTTACTCGAAAGCGGGGGACAAAGCTTTCTTT. This encodes CASSYSKAGDKAFF.

This clone has only a few counts. CDR3: CASSYYNEQFF. CDR3 nucleotides: TGTGCCAGCAGTTACTACAATGAGCAGTTCTTC. The chain recombines TRBV12-3 or TRBV12-4 with TRBJ2-1; D is undetermined. This CDR3 contains 11 residues. V gave up 4 bases and J gave up 3 bases, with 1 base separating them.

This chain joins TRBV11-1 and TRBJ2-1, with 8 bases that match TRBD1. Germline V gives CDR1 SGHAT, CDR2 FQDESV (reference sequence). This CDR3 region has 15 residues. V shed 0 bases, J shed 4 bases, and the junction held 2 bases outside the gene matches. CDR3 sequence reads: CASSLAGTGYNEQFF. CDR3 DNA sequence: TGTGCCAGCAGCTTAGCAGGGACAGGATACAATGAGCAGTTCTTC.

The rearrangement uses TRBV25-1 and TRBJ1-1, with D perhaps matching TRBD1 (5 bases). Germline values: CDR1 MGHDK, CDR2 SYGVNS. This CDR3 has 12 residues. Trimming shortened V by 4 bases and J by 11 bases, and 14 bases separated the two germline ends. The chain's CDR3 is CASSVLGDYAFF. In DNA form, the CDR3 reads TGTGCCAGCAGTGTTCTAGGGGATTATGCTTTCTTT.

The chain combines TRBV28 with TRBJ1-4; D perhaps matches TRBD1 (5 bases). CDR1 is MDHEN and CDR2 is SYDVKM in the germline V gene. Trimming removed 1 base from V and 0 bases from J, with 33 bases in between. CDR3 size: 24 residues. CDR3 in amino acids: CASSLYTPTSGRVGRLATNEKLFF. DNA of the CDR3: TGTGCCAGCAGTTTATATACCCCCACCTCCGGCAGGGTGGGCCGACTCGCAACTAATGAAAAACTGTTTTTT.